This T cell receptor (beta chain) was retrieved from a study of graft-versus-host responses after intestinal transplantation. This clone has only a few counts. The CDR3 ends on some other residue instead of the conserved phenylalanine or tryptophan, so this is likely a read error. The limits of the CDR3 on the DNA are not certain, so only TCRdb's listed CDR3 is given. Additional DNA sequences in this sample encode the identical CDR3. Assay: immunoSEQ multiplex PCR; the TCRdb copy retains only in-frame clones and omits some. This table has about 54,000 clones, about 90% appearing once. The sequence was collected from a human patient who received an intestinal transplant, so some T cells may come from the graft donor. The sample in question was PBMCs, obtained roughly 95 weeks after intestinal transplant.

Here the CDR3 reads CSVEPGHLL. V and J are TRBV29-1 and TRBJ2-7; the D call TRBD1 from the table was never checked on the DNA. CDR1 is SQVTM, CDR2 ANQGSEA, per germline. Ends included, the CDR3 has 9 residues.